Many counts were recorded for the clone carrying this T cell receptor beta chain. The antigen remains undetermined. This CDR3 is 13 amino acids long. The V and J ends lost 6 bases and 1 base respectively, with 9 bases between them. Germline CDR1 SGHDN, CDR2 FVKESK. Each diagnosis was grounded in clinical symptoms, serum thyroxine and TRAb, thyroid ultrasound, and orbital computed tomography. This record belongs to a study of T cells in Graves' hyperthyroidism and ophthalmopathy. Study conclusions and caveats: Before onset, ophthalmopathy was predicted by the model a median around 6 months earlier. Most thyroid clonotypes expanded above 0.001 appeared in blood too.

What was amplified from RNA transcripts were TCR beta CDR3 regions. The TCR CDR3 first-round RT-PCR relied on the HTBI primer set. From the multiplex PCR reads, TCRdb called clonotypes with MiXCR, one entry per CDR3 protein. The table has about 350,000 distinct CDR3 sequences, roughly 15% seen once. Source material: blood. This receptor was obtained from a young woman with Graves' hyperthyroidism that later progressed to Graves' ophthalmopathy. The chain links TRBV14 to TRBJ1-1; D gene ambiguous. The CDR3, as DNA: TGTGCCAGCAGGCCGGGGAGGAACACTGAAGCTTTCTTT. This codes for CASRPGRNTEAFF.